The subject of this entry is one TCR beta chain. Its antigen is currently unknown. These data originate in a study of memory CD4+ T cells and cytomegalovirus serostatus. Single viable CD3+CD4+CD8-CD45RO+ cells were sorted as the memory CD4+ T cells. The assay was immunoSEQ multiplex PCR, and TCRdb's table has in-frame clones only and misses some. Among 40,000 to 55,000 clones listed, under 80% were seen once. Study-wide results and caveats: CMV serostatus prediction reached median AUC approximately 0.95, or 0.91 with US-trained model.

This clonotype was obtained from an adult in good health and CMV-seronegative. The sequenced sample was memory CD4+ T cells from blood.

CDR3 nucleotide sequence: TGTGCCAGCAGCCGACCAAAGGGACAGGCCTACGAGCAGTACTTC. Protein sequence: CASSRPKGQAYEQYF. The chain has TRBV7-2 and TRBJ2-7; TRBD1 matches 8 bases. The CDR3 has 15 amino acids. Germline-derived CDR1 and CDR2 are SGHTA and FQGNSA. J gave up 2 bases and V 5 bases, and 8 bases lay outside the gene matches.